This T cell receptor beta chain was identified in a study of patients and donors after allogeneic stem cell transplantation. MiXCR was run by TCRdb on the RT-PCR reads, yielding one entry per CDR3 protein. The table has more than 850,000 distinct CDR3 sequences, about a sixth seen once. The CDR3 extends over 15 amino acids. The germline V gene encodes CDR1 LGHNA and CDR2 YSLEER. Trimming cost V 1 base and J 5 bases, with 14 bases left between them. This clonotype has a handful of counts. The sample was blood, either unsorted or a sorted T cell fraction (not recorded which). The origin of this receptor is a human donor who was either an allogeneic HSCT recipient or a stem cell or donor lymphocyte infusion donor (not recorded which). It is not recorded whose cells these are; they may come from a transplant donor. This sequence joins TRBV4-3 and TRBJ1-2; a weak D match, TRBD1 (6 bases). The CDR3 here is CASSQGPYREYGYTF. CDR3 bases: TGCGCCAGCAGCCAAGGTCCGTACAGGGAGTATGGCTACACCTTC.